This T cell receptor beta chain is drawn from a study of tumor and adjacent non-tumor tissue in lung cancer. Three rounds of nested PCR, following a modified ARM-PCR protocol, produced the TCRbeta library. MiXCR was run by TCRdb on the multiplex PCR reads, yielding one entry per CDR3 protein. The sample includes about 85,000 distinct CDR3 sequences, around 65% of them seen just once. The CDR3 runs 13 residues. Per the germline V gene, CDR1 is MNHNY and CDR2 is SVGAGI (reference sequence). The template was RNA from unsorted bulk tissue. Chemotherapy-naive patients with new lung cancer underwent thoracic surgery in China, August–November 2014. This clonotype has just one count. An end of the junction differs from the germline gene, which may be a read error.

This sequence joins TRBV6-6 and TRBJ1-5; D call uncertain. The sample was lung tumor tissue. The sequence was collected from a man aged 70 or older with non-small cell lung cancer. CDR3 loop: CASSSNSSQPQHF. Here the CDR3 DNA reads TGTGCCAGTAGTTCAAATAGTAGTCAGCCCCAGCATTTT.